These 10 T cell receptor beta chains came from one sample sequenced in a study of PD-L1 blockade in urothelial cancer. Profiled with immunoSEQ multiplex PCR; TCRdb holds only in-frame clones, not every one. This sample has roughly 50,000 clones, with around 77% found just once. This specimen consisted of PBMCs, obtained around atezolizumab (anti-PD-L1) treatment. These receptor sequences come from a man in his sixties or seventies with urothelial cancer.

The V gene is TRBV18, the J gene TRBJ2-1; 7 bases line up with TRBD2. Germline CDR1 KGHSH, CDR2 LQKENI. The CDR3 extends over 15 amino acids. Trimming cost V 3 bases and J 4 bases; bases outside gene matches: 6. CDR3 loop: CASSPSQRGYNEQFF. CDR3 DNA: TGTGCCAGCTCACCTAGCCAGCGGGGTTACAATGAGCAGTTCTTC.

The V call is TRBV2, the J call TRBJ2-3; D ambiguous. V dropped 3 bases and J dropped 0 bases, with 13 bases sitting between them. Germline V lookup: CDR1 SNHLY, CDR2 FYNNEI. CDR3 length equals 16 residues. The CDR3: CASSDFLAGSTDTQYF. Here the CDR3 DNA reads TGTGCCAGCAGTGATTTTCTGGCAGGTAGCACAGATACGCAGTATTTT.

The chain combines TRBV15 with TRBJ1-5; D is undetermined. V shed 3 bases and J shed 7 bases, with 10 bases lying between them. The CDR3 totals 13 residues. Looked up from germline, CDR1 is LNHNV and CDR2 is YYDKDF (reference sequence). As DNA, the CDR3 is TGTGCCACCAGCAGGACCGGCGGGCAGCCCCAGCATTTT. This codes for CATSRTGGQPQHF.

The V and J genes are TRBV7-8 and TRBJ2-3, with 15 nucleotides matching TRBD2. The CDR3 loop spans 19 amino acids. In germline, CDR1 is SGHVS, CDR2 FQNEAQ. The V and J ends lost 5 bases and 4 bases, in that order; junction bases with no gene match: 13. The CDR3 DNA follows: TGTGCCAGCAGCGCCGCCGGGACTAGCGGGGGGTGGGGAGCAGATACGCAGTATTTT. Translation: CASSAAGTSGGWGADTQYF. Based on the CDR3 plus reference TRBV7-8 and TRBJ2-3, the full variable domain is GAGVSQSPRYKVAKRGQDVALRCDPISGHVSLFWYQQALGQGPEFLTYFQNEAQLDKSGLPSDRFFAERPEGSVSTLKIQRTQQEDSAVYLCASSAAGTSGGWGADTQYFGPGTRLTVL.

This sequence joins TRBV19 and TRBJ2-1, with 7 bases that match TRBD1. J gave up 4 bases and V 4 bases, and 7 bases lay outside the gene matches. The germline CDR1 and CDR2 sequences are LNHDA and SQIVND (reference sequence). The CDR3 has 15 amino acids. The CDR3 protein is CASSKQGTPYNEQFF. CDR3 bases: TGTGCCAGTAGTAAACAGGGGACGCCATACAATGAGCAGTTCTTC.

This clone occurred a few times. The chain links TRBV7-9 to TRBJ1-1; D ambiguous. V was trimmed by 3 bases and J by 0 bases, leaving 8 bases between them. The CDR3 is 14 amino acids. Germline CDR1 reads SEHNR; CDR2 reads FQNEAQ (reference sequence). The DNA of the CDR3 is TGTGCCAGCAGCTTGGAGTTCATGAACACTGAAGCTTTCTTT. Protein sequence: CASSLEFMNTEAFF.

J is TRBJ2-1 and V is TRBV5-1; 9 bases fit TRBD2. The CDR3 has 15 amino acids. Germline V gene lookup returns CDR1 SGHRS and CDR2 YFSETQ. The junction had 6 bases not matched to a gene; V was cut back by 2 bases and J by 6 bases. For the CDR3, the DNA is TGCGCCAGCAGCTTCTCGGGACTAGCAGCCAATGAGCAGTTCTTC. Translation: CASSFSGLAANEQFF.

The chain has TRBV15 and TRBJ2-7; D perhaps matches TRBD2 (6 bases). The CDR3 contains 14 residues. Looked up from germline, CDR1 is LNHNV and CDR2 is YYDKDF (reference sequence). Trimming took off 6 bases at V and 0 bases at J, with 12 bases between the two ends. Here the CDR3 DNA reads TGTGCCACCAGGCGGGACTCCAACTCCTACGAGCAGTACTTC. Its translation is CATRRDSNSYEQYF.

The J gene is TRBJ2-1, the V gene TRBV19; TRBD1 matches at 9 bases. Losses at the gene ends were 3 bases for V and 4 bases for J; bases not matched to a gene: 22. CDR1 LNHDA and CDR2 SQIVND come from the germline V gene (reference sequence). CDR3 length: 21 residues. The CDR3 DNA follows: TGTGCCAGTAGTATGACTCCGGCACAGGGGGCGGGGAAAACAGCGTACAATGAGCAGTTCTTC. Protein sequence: CASSMTPAQGAGKTAYNEQFF.

In DNA, the CDR3 is TGTGCCAGCAGTGAATCCGGCAGGAATCATCAGCCCCAGCATTTT. Amino acids: CASSESGRNHQPQHF. This chain connects TRBV6-1 to TRBJ1-5; no reliable D call. V lost 2 bases, J lost 5 bases, and 13 bases lay in between. CDR3 length: 15 residues. Germline V gene sequence: CDR1 MNHNS, CDR2 SASEGT.